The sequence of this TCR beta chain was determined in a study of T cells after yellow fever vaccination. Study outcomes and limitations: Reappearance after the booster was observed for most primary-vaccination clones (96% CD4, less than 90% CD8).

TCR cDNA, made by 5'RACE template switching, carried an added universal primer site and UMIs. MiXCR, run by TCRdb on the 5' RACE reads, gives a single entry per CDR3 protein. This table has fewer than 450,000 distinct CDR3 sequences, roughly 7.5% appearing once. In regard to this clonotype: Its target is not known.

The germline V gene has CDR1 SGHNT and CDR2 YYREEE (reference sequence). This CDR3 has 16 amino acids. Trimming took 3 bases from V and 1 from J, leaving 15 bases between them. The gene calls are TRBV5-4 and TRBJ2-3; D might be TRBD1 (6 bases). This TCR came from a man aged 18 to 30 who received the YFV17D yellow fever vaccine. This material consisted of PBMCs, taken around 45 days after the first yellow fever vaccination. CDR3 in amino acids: CASSSPGTQRTDTQYF. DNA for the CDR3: TGTGCCAGCAGCTCCCCCGGGACACAACGCACAGATACGCAGTATTTT.